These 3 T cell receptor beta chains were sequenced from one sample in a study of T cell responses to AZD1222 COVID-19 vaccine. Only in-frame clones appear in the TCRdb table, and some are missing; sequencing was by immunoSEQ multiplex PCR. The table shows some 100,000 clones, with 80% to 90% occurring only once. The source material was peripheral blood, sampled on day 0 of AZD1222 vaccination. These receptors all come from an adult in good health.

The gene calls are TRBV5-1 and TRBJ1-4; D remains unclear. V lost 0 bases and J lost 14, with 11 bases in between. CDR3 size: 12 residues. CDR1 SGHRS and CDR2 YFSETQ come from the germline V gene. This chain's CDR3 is CASSLAGRRLFF. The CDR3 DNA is TGCGCCAGCAGCTTGGCGGGGAGGAGGCTGTTTTTT. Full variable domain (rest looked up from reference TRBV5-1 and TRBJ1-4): KAGVTQTPRYLIKTRGQQVTLSCSPISGHRSVSWYQQTPGQGLQFLFEYFSETQRNKGNFPGRFSGRQFSNSRSEMNVSTLELGDSALYLCASSLAGRRLFFGSGTQLSVL.

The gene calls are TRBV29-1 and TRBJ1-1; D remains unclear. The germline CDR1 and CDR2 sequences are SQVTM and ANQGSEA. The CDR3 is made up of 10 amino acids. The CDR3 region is CTMEGTEAFF. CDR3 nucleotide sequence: TGCACCATGGAGGGCACTGAAGCTTTCTTT.

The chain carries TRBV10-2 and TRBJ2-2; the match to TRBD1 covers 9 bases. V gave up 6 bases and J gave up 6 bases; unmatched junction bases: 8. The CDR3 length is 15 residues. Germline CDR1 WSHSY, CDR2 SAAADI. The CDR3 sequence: CASRDRDRASGELFF. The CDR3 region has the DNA TGCGCCAGCAGGGACCGGGACAGGGCTTCCGGGGAGCTGTTTTTT.